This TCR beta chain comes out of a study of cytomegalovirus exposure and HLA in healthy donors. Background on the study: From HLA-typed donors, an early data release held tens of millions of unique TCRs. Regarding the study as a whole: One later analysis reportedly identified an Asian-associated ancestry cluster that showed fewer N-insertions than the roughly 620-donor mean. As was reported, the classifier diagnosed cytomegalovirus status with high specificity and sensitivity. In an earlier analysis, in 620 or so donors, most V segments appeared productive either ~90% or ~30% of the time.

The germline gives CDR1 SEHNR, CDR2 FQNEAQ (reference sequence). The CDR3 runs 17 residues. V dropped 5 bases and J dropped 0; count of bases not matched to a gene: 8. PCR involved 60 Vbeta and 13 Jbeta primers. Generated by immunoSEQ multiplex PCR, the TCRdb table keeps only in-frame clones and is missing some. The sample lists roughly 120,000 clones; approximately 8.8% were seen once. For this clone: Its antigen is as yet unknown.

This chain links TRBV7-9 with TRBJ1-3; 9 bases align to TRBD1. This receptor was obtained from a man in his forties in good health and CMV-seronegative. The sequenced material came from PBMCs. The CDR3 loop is CASSDTTGGYSGNTIYF. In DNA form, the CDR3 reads TGTGCCAGCAGCGACACGACAGGGGGTTACTCTGGAAACACCATATATTTT.